The 3 T cell receptor beta chains in this list originate from one sample, sequenced in a study of beta chain features in type 1 diabetes. No cognate antigen is known for these TCRs. The study's findings and limits: Shortening that was moderate but significant affected the TCRB CDR3s of Type 1 diabetes patients in all four CD4+ subsets.

Expressed TCRB transcripts got sequenced, as all isolated RNA was reverse transcribed. This table comes from immunoSEQ multiplex PCR, and its TCRdb copy is limited to in-frame clones, with some not included. The sample has approximately 730,000 clones, around an eighth seen once. Sequencing was carried out using naive CD4+ T cells from blood. These receptors were collected from a man aged 18 to 29 with type 1 diabetes.

The chain recombines TRBV9 with TRBJ1-1; D is perhaps TRBD1 (5 bases). CDR1 is SGDLS and CDR2 is YYNGEE in the germline V gene. The CDR3 loop spans 14 amino acids. V lost 0 bases and J 5 bases, leaving 11 bases between the germline ends. In DNA, the CDR3 is TGTGCCAGCAGCGTAGAGGCAGGGTATACTGAAGCTTTCTTT. As protein: CASSVEAGYTEAFF.

This clone occurred a few times. The chain uses TRBV7-3 and TRBJ2-3; TRBD1 agrees at 9 bases. CDR3 length: 15 residues. Germline trimming cut 4 bases from V and 4 bases from J; bases unmatched to any gene: 6. The germline V gene encodes CDR1 SGHTA and CDR2 FQGTGA. CDR3 protein: CASSSTGQGSDTQYF. The CDR3 coding sequence is TGTGCCAGCAGCTCAACCGGACAGGGGTCAGATACGCAGTATTTT.

The chain uses TRBV15 and TRBJ1-1; D perhaps matches TRBD1 (5 bases). CDR1 LNHNV and CDR2 YYDKDF come from the germline V gene (reference sequence). The V end lost 0 bases, the J end lost 5 bases, and 7 bases lay between the germline ends. The CDR3 is 13 residues long. The CDR3 spells CATSREGLTEAFF. In DNA form, the CDR3 reads TGTGCCACCAGCAGAGAGGGACTGACTGAAGCTTTCTTT.